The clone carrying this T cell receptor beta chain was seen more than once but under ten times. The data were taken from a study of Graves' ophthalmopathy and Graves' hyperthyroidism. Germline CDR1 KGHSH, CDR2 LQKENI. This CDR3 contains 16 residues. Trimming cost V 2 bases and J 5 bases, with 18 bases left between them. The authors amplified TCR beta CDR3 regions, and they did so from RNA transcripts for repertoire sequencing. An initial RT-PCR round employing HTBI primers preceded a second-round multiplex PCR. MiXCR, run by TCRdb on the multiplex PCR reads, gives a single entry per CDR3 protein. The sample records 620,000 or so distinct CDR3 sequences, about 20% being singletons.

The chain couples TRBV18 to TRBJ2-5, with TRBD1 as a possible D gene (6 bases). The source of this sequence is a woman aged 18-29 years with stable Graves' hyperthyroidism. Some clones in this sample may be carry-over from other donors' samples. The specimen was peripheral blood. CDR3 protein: CASSPRDTGMEETQYF. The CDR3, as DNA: TGTGCCAGCTCACCAAGAGACACAGGGATGGAGGAGACCCAGTACTTC.